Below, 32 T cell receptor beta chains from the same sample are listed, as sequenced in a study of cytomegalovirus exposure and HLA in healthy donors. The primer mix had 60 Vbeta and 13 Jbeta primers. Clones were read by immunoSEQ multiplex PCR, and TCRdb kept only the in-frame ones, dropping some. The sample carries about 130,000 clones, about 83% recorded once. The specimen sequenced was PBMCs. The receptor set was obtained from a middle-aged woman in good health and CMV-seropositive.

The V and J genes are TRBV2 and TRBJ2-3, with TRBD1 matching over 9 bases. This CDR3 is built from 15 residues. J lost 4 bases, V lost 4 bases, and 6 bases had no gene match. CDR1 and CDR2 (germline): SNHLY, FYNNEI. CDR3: CASSVKQGASDTQYF. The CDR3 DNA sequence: TGTGCCAGCAGTGTGAAACAGGGGGCTTCAGATACGCAGTATTTT.

The CDR3 DNA reads as TGTGCCAGCAGTGAGAATTGGCGGACAGGGGCTAATTCACCCCTCCACTTT. It translates to CASSENWRTGANSPLHF. V usage is TRBV6-1 and J usage is TRBJ1-6, with TRBD1 matching over 9 bases. The J segment lost 6 bases and the V segment lost 3 bases, leaving 9 bases of the junction unmatched. Per the germline V gene, CDR1 is MNHNS and CDR2 is SASEGT. This CDR3 has 17 residues.

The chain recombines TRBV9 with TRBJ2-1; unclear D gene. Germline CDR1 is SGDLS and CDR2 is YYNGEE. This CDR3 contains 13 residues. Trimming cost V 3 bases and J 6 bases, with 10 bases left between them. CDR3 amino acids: CASSGEVGNEQFF. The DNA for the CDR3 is TGTGCCAGCAGCGGTGAGGTTGGCAATGAGCAGTTCTTC.

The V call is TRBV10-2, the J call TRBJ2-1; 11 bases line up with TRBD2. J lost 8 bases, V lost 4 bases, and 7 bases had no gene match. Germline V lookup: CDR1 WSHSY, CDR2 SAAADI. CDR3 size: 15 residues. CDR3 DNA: TGCGCCAGCAGTGCACTAGCGGGAGTACGCGATGAGCAGTTCTTC. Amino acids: CASSALAGVRDEQFF.

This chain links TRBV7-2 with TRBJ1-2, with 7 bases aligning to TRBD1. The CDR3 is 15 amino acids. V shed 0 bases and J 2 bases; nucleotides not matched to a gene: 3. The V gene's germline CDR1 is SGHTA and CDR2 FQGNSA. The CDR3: CASSLAGGKNYGYTF. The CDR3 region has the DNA TGTGCCAGCAGCTTAGCAGGGGGCAAGAACTATGGCTACACCTTC.

The CDR3 sequence is CATSRDEGAYYEQYF. Written as DNA, the CDR3 is TGTGCCACCAGCAGAGATGAGGGAGCTTACTACGAGCAGTACTTC. This rearrangement joins TRBV15 to TRBJ2-7; possibly TRBD2 for D (5 bases). The V end lost 0 bases, the J end lost 3 bases, and 12 bases lay between the germline ends. The CDR3 is 15 residues long. Germline V lookup: CDR1 LNHNV, CDR2 YYDKDF (reference sequence).

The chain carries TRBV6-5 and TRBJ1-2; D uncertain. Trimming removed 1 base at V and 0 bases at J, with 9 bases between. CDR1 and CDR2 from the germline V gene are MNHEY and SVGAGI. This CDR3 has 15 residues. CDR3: CASSYFRTSNYGYTF. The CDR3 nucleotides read TGTGCCAGCAGTTACTTCCGAACATCTAACTATGGCTACACCTTC.

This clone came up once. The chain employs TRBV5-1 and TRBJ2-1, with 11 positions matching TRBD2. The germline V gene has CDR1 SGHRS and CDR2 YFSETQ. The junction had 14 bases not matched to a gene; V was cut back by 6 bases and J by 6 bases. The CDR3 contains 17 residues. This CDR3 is CASNSYIPGLAANEQFF. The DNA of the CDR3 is TGCGCCAGCAACTCCTATATACCGGGACTAGCGGCCAATGAGCAGTTCTTC.

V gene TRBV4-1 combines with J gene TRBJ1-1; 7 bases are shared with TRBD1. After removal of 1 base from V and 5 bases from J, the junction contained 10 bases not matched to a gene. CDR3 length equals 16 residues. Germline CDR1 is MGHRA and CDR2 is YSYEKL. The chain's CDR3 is CASSQGGTAPRTEAFF. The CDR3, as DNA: TGCGCCAGCAGCCAAGGGGGGACAGCCCCGAGGACTGAAGCTTTCTTT.

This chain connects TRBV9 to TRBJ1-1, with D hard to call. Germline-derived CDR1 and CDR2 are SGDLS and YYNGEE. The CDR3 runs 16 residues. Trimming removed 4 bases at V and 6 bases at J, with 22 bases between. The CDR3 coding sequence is TGTGCCAGCAGCCCAAGTTTTGGGCAGCTAAACCCTGAAGCTTTCTTT. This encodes CASSPSFGQLNPEAFF.

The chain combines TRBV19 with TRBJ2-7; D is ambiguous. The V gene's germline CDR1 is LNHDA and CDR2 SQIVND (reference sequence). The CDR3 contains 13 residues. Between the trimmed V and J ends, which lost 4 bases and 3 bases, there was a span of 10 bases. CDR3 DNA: TGTGCCAGTAGTAGCGCGGCTCGCTACGAGCAGTACTTC. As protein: CASSSAARYEQYF.

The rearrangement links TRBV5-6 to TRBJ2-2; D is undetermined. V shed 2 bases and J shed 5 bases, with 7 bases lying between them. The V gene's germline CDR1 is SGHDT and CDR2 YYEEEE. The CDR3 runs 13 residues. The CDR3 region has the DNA TGTGCCAGCAGCTTTACTTCAACCGGGGAGCTGTTTTTT. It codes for CASSFTSTGELFF.

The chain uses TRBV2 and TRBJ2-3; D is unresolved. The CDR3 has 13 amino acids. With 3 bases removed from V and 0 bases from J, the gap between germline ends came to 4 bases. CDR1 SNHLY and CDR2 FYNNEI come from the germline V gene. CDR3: CASSETSTDTQYF. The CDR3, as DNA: TGTGCCAGCAGTGAGACTAGCACAGATACGCAGTATTTT.

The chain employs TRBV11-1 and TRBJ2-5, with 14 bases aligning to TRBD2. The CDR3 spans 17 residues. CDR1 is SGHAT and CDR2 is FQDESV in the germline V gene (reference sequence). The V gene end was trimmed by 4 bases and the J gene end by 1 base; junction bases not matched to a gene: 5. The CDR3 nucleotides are TGTGCCAGCAGCTCGGGACTAGCGGGAGCCCTCCAAGAGACCCAGTACTTC. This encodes CASSSGLAGALQETQYF. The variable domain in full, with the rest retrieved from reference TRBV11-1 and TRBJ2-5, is EAEVAQSPRYKITEKSQAVAFWCDPISGHATLYWYRQILGQGPELLVQFQDESVVDDSQLPKDRFSAERLKGVDSTLKIQPAELGDSAMYLCASSSGLAGALQETQYFGPGTRLLVL.

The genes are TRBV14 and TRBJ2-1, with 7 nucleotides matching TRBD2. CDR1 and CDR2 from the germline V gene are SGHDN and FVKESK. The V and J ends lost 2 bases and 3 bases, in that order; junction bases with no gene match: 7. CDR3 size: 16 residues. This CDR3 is CASSQYPGGNYNEQFF. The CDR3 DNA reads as TGTGCCAGCAGCCAATATCCCGGGGGGAACTACAATGAGCAGTTCTTC.

CDR3 nucleotide sequence: TGCGCCAGCAGCGCGTACCAAGAGACCCAGTACTTC. As protein: CASSAYQETQYF. This chain uses TRBV5-1 with TRBJ2-5; D unresolved. V lost 4 bases and J lost 0, with 4 bases in between. This CDR3 region has 12 residues. Germline-derived CDR1 and CDR2 are SGHRS and YFSETQ.

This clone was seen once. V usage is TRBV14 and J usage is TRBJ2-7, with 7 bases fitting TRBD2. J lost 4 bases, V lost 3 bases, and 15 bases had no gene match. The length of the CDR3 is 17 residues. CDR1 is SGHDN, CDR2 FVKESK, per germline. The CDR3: CASSQTGTGTITYEQYF. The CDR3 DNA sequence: TGTGCCAGCAGCCAGACTGGAACCGGGACTATCACGTACGAGCAGTACTTC.

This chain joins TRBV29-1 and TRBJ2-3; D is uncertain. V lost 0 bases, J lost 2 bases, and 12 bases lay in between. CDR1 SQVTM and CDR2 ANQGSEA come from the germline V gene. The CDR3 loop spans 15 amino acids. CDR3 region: CSVEDPPRDTDTQYF. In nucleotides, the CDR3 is TGCAGCGTTGAAGACCCCCCTAGAGACACAGATACGCAGTATTTT.

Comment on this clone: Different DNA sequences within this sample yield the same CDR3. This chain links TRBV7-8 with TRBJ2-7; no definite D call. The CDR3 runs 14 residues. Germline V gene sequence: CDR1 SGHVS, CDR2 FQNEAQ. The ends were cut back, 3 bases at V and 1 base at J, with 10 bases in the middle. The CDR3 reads CASSFRGSSYEQYF. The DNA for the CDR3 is TGTGCCAGCAGCTTTCGAGGATCATCCTACGAGCAGTACTTC.

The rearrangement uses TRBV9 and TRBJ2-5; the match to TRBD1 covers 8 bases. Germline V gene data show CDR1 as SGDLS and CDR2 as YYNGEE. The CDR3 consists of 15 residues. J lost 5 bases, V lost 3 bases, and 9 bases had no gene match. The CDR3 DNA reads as TGTGCCAGCAGCGCTAAGACAGGGGCAGTGGAGACCCAGTACTTC. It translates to CASSAKTGAVETQYF.

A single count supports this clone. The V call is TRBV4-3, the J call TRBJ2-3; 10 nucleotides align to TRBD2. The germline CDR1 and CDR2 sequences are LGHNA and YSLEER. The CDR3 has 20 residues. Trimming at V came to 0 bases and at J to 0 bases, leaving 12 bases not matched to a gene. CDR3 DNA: TGCGCCAGCAGCCAAGATATATCCTGGACTAGCGGAGCTAGCACAGATACGCAGTATTTT. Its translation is CASSQDISWTSGASTDTQYF.

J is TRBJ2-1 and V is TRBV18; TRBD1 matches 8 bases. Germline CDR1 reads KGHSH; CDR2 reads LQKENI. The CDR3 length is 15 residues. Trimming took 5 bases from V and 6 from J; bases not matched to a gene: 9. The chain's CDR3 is CASSSQTGALNEQFF. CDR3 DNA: TGTGCCAGCTCATCGCAGACAGGGGCCCTCAATGAGCAGTTCTTC.

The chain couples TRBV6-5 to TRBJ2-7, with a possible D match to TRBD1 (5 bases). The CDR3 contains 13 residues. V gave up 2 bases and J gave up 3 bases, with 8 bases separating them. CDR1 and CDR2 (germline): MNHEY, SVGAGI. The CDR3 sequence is CASSYGRVYEQYF. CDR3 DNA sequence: TGTGCCAGCAGTTACGGCAGGGTCTACGAGCAGTACTTC.

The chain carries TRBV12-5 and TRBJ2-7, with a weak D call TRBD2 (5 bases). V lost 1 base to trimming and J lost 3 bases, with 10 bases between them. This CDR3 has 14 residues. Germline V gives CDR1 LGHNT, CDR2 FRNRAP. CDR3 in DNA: TGTGCTAGTGGTTTGGGAGGGAGAAGCTACGAGCAGTACTTC. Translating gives CASGLGGRSYEQYF.

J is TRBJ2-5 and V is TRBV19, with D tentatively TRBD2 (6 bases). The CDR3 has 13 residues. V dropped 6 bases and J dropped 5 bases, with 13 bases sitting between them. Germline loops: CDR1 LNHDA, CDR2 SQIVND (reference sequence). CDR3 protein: CASRGGIGETQYF. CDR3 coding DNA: TGTGCCAGTAGGGGCGGGATAGGGGAGACCCAGTACTTC.

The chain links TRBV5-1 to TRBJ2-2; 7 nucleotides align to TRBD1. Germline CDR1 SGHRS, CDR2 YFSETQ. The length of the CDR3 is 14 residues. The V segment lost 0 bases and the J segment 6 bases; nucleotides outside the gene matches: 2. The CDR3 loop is CASSLEQGSGELFF. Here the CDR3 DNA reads TGCGCCAGCAGCTTGGAACAGGGGTCCGGGGAGCTGTTTTTT. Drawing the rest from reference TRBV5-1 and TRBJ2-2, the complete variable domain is KAGVTQTPRYLIKTRGQQVTLSCSPISGHRSVSWYQQTPGQGLQFLFEYFSETQRNKGNFPGRFSGRQFSNSRSEMNVSTLELGDSALYLCASSLEQGSGELFFGEGSRLTVL.

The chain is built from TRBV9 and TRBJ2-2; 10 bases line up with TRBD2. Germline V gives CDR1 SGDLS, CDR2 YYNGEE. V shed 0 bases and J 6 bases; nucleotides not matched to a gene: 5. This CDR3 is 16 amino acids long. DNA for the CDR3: TGTGCCAGCAGCGTAGCGGTAGCGGGAGGATCCGGGGAGCTGTTTTTT. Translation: CASSVAVAGGSGELFF.

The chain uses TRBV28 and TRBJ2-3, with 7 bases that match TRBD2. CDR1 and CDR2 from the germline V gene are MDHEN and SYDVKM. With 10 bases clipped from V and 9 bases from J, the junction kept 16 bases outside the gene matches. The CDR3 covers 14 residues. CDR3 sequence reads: CATRGGGPAMTQYF. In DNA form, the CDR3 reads TGTGCCACCCGTGGGGGAGGGCCGGCTATGACGCAGTATTTT.

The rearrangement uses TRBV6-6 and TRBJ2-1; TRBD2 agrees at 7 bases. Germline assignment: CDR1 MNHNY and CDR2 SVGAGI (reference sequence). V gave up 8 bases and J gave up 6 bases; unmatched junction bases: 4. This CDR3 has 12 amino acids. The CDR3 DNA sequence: TGTGCCAGCGGCTCTAGCGGCAATGAGCAGTTCTTC. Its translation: CASGSSGNEQFF.

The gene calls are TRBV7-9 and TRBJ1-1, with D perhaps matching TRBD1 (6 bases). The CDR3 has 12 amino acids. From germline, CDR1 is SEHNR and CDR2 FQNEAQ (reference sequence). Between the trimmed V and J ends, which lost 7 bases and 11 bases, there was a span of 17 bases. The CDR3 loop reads CASNRVGARAFF. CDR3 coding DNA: TGTGCCAGCAACCGGGTGGGGGCTAGGGCTTTCTTT.

CDR3 sequence reads: CASSLRLAGGPSSYEQYF. In DNA, the CDR3 is TGTGCCAGCAGCTTGAGACTAGCGGGAGGCCCGTCCTCCTACGAGCAGTACTTC. The chain combines TRBV7-2 with TRBJ2-5; 13 positions match TRBD2. TRBJ2-7 matches the DNA end more closely, so the J call is doubtful. The CDR3 has 18 residues. Germline V gene sequence: CDR1 SGHTA, CDR2 FQGNSA.

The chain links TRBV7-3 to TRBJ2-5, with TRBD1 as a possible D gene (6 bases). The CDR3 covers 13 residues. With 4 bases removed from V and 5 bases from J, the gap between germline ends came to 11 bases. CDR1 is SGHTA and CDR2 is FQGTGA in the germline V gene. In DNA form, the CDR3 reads TGTGCCAGCAGCTCAGGGGTTTCGGAGACCCAGTACTTC. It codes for CASSSGVSETQYF.